This TCR beta chain was documented in a study of blood T cells in healthy people across ages. General observations from the study: The study regarded diversity estimates from one million T cells as underestimates.

Combining a sample-barcoded 5' primer with a J-beta primer mix, a second PCR ran for roughly 7 to 11 cycles. TCRdb passed the 5' RACE reads through MiXCR, listing each CDR3 protein once. The table shows about 770,000 distinct CDR3 sequences, with 44% occurring only once. The V and J ends lost 4 bases and 4 bases, in that order; junction bases with no gene match: 8. This CDR3 comprises 14 residues. Germline lookup yields CDR1 DFQATT and CDR2 SNEGSKA (reference sequence). In the case of this clonotype: Its target is unknown.

Every participating donor contributed roughly 11 milliliters of peripheral blood through a draw. Total RNA amounts of at least 6 micrograms were extracted per sample. Sequenced input: blood. The J gene is TRBJ1-1, the V gene TRBV20-1; 8 nucleotides align to TRBD1. The clonotype was recovered from a man aged 55 to 70 in good health. DNA of the CDR3: TGCAGTGCTAAGCGGAATACAGGGGGCACTGAAGCTTTCTTT. Its protein product is CSAKRNTGGTEAFF.